Below, 9 T cell receptor beta chains from the same sample are listed, as sequenced in a study of blood T cell repertoires in COVID-19. The data were produced by immunoSEQ multiplex PCR, yet TCRdb's version contains in-frame clones alone and is incomplete. Among over 200,000 clones listed, 75% to 90% were seen once. The sequenced sample was peripheral blood. The receptors were gathered from a human donor in a cohort sampled during active COVID-19.

The CDR3, as DNA: TGTGCCAGCAGCTCCCTACTCGAGCAGTACTTC. It codes for CASSSLLEQYF. This chain uses TRBV7-2 with TRBJ2-7; D is uncertain. The germline V gene has CDR1 SGHTA and CDR2 FQGNSA. This CDR3 is 11 amino acids long. Trimming pared 4 bases from V and 6 bases from J, leaving 7 bases between.

The rearrangement links TRBV10-2 to TRBJ1-2; maybe TRBD1 (5 bases). The germline V gene encodes CDR1 WSHSY and CDR2 SAAADI. Trimming pared 0 bases from V and 1 base from J, leaving 12 bases between. There are 16 residues in the CDR3. The CDR3 sequence is CASSESGGELNYGYTF. CDR3 nucleotides: TGCGCCAGCAGTGAGTCGGGAGGGGAACTTAACTATGGCTACACCTTC.

The chain uses TRBV6-5 and TRBJ1-4; tentatively, D is TRBD1 (6 bases). Deletions cut 6 bases from V and 6 bases from J, with 14 bases between. The CDR3 length is 14 residues. The germline V gene encodes CDR1 MNHEY and CDR2 SVGAGI. The CDR3 bases are TGTGCCAGCAGCCACAGGGAGGGAGATGAAAAACTGTTTTTT. Translated: CASSHREGDEKLFF.

The gene calls are TRBV6-5 and TRBJ2-1; 7 positions match TRBD2. The CDR3 is 15 residues long. CDR1 and CDR2 from the germline V gene are MNHEY and SVGAGI. V shed 4 bases and J 7 bases; nucleotides not matched to a gene: 10. CDR3 DNA sequence: TGTGCCAGCAGTTTCAACCGGGACTACTGGAATGAGCAGTTCTTC. This encodes CASSFNRDYWNEQFF.

This rearrangement joins TRBV5-1 to TRBJ2-3, with TRBD2 matching over 9 bases. In germline, CDR1 is SGHRS, CDR2 YFSETQ. The trim removed 0 bases at V and 1 base at J, leaving 3 bases unmatched. The CDR3 contains 16 residues. The CDR3 sequence: CASSLALAGGTDTQYF. In DNA, the CDR3 is TGCGCCAGCAGCTTGGCCTTAGCGGGAGGCACAGATACGCAGTATTTT. Drawing the rest from reference TRBV5-1 and TRBJ2-3, the complete variable domain is KAGVTQTPRYLIKTRGQQVTLSCSPISGHRSVSWYQQTPGQGLQFLFEYFSETQRNKGNFPGRFSGRQFSNSRSEMNVSTLELGDSALYLCASSLALAGGTDTQYFGPGTRLTVL.

With regard to this clone: The same CDR3 can be traced to other DNA sequences in this sample. J is TRBJ2-7 and V is TRBV7-9; D is unresolved. The germline V gene encodes CDR1 SEHNR and CDR2 FQNEAQ (reference sequence). V gave up 2 bases and J gave up 3 bases, with 5 bases separating them. The CDR3 sequence is 12 residues long. Here the CDR3 DNA reads TGTGCCAGCAGCTTACAGAACTACGAGCAGTACTTC. It translates to CASSLQNYEQYF.

This rearrangement joins TRBV9 to TRBJ1-5; no clear D gene. This CDR3 spans 17 amino acids. Trimming cost V 3 bases and J 2 bases, with 18 bases left between them. Germline loops: CDR1 SGDLS, CDR2 YYNGEE. The CDR3 nucleotides are TGTGCCAGCAGCGGAGGTGGAGGGCGAGATGGCAATCAGCCCCAGCATTTT. As protein: CASSGGGGRDGNQPQHF.

The chain recombines TRBV19 with TRBJ1-2; tentatively, D is TRBD1 (5 bases). The germline CDR1 and CDR2 sequences are LNHDA and SQIVND (reference sequence). Trimming removed 5 bases from V and 0 bases from J, with 16 bases in between. The CDR3 is 16 amino acids. The CDR3 loop reads CASSPGEGPANYGYTF. For the CDR3, the DNA is TGTGCCAGTAGTCCTGGGGAGGGGCCAGCTAACTATGGCTACACCTTC. The full variable domain, in which reference TRBV19 and TRBJ1-2 provide the parts outside the CDR3, is DGGITQSPKYLFRKEGQNVTLSCEQNLNHDAMYWYRQDPGQGLRLIYYSQIVNDFQKGDIAEGYSVSREKKESFPLTVTSAQKNPTAFYLCASSPGEGPANYGYTFGSGTRLTVV.

The chain combines TRBV24-1 with TRBJ2-7; D not certain. V lost 4 bases and J 2 bases, leaving 8 bases between the germline ends. The CDR3 has 13 amino acids. Germline V gene data show CDR1 as KGHDR and CDR2 as SFDVKD. The CDR3 DNA reads TGTGCCACCAGTGACAGGTTCACCTACGAGCAGTACTTC. Protein sequence: CATSDRFTYEQYF.